This T cell receptor beta chain originates from a study of T cells expressing NK-cell markers. Study in general: Sorted CD3+CD56-NKG2C+, CD3+CD56+NKG2C- and CD3+CD56+NKG2C+ T cells were the source of the TCR beta repertoires. Eight donors were sequenced, of whom seven were HCMV-seropositive, while the remaining one was HCMV-seronegative.

TCRdb re-called the 5' RACE reads and gives one entry per CDR3 protein, without DNA. This sample lists about 430,000 distinct CDR3 sequences; its ten largest clones have under 1.5%. Comment on this clonotype: As yet, its antigen is unknown.

This CDR3 spans 13 amino acids. Germline values: CDR1 SGHTA, CDR2 FQGNSA. Regarding the study as a whole: It was still unclear whether expanded NKG2C+ T cell clones were HCMV specific. Dominant NKG2C+ clonotype frequencies of roughly 1.0-8% of CD8+ T cells were measured in six or seven donors.

The sequence derives from a woman aged 50 to 60 in good health. The chain links TRBV7-2 to TRBJ2-3; the D call of TRBD2 rests on TCRdb alone, since no DNA is present to check it. Sequences were obtained from blood T cells: a sorted CD56 or NKG2C T cell subset, CD4+ or CD8+ T cells, or bulk PBMC T cells (not recorded which). CDR3 protein: CASSLTPAGTQYF.